These 20 T cell receptor beta chains were sequenced from one sample in a study of blood T cell repertoires in COVID-19. Measured with immunoSEQ multiplex PCR; TCRdb has only the in-frame clones, and not every one. The table includes tens of thousands of clones, 88% detected once. Sequencing was carried out using peripheral blood. These receptor sequences come from an elderly man with acute or convalescent COVID-19.

The chain joins TRBV7-8 to TRBJ1-5; D perhaps matches TRBD1 (5 bases). The CDR3 covers 15 residues. Germline values: CDR1 SGHVS, CDR2 FQNEAQ. V was clipped by 2 bases and J by 6 bases, with 14 bases between them. CDR3 bases: TGTGCCAGCAGCTTACGGCAGGGCGTGGGTCAGCCCCAGCATTTT. It specifies CASSLRQGVGQPQHF. Full variable domain (missing parts from reference TRBV7-8 and TRBJ1-5): GAGVSQSPRYKVAKRGQDVALRCDPISGHVSLFWYQQALGQGPEFLTYFQNEAQLDKSGLPSDRFFAERPEGSVSTLKIQRTQQEDSAVYLCASSLRQGVGQPQHFGDGTRLSIL.

CDR3 sequence: CAIAGGRNTEAFF. The CDR3 DNA sequence: TGTGCCATCGCGGGAGGACGGAACACTGAAGCTTTCTTT. J is TRBJ1-1 and V is TRBV10-3; D not resolved. Germline V gives CDR1 ENHRY, CDR2 SYGVKD. The CDR3 is 13 amino acids. V was clipped by 8 bases and J by 1 base, with 11 bases between them.

CDR3 amino acids: CASSYAENNQPQHF. DNA of the CDR3: TGTGCCAGCAGTTACGCGGAGAACAATCAGCCCCAGCATTTT. The V gene is TRBV6-6, the J gene TRBJ1-5; D unresolved. This CDR3 contains 14 residues. The germline CDR1 and CDR2 sequences are MNHNY and SVGAGI (reference sequence). Trimming removed 2 bases at V and 3 bases at J, with 8 bases between.

The chain uses TRBV7-2 and TRBJ2-2; tentative D call: TRBD2 (5 bases). CDR3 length equals 16 residues. CDR1 and CDR2 (germline): SGHTA, FQGNSA. Trimming shortened V by 5 bases and J by 5 bases, and 18 bases separated the two germline ends. This CDR3 reads CASSKNTRAMTGELFF. The CDR3 nucleotides are TGTGCCAGCAGCAAAAATACGAGGGCGATGACCGGGGAGCTGTTTTTT.

V and J are TRBV18 and TRBJ2-5, with TRBD1 identical over 7 bases. Trimming at V came to 3 bases and at J to 3 bases, leaving 7 bases not matched to a gene. Germline V gene lookup returns CDR1 KGHSH and CDR2 LQKENI. The length of the CDR3 is 15 residues. The CDR3 nucleotides are TGTGCCAGCTCACCTATACTAGGGGGCAAAGAGACCCAGTACTTC. Amino acid sequence: CASSPILGGKETQYF.

J is TRBJ2-1 and V is TRBV7-7, with 7 bases lining up with TRBD2. J was trimmed by 4 bases and V by 5 bases; bases with no gene match: 8. Germline loops: CDR1 SSHAT, CDR2 FNYEAQ (reference sequence). The CDR3 extends over 15 amino acids. The CDR3, as DNA: TGTGCCAGCAGCCTTCGACTAGCCGGATACAATGAGCAGTTCTTC. Protein product: CASSLRLAGYNEQFF.

V and J are TRBV3-1 (or the pseudogene TRBV3-2) and TRBJ1-3; D is uncertain. Germline-derived CDR1 and CDR2 are LGHDT and YNNKEL (reference sequence). The CDR3 consists of 16 residues. Trimming took off 4 bases at V and 0 bases at J, with 13 bases between the two ends. The CDR3 here is CASSPILRGSGNTIYF. CDR3 nucleotide sequence: TGTGCCAGCAGCCCTATATTGCGGGGCTCTGGAAACACCATATATTTT.

The chain combines TRBV6-4 with TRBJ2-3, with D uncertain. V was clipped by 2 bases and J by 0 bases, with 9 bases between them. This CDR3 has 15 amino acids. The germline gives CDR1 MRHNA, CDR2 SNTAGT. CDR3 loop: CASSDQISSTDTQYF. The CDR3 DNA sequence: TGTGCCAGCAGTGACCAGATTTCTAGCACAGATACGCAGTATTTT.

This clone has only a few counts. V and J are TRBV15 and TRBJ1-1; possibly TRBD1 for D (5 bases). Germline V gives CDR1 LNHNV, CDR2 YYDKDF (reference sequence). The CDR3 is 14 amino acids. V lost 0 bases and J lost 10, with 15 bases in between. The CDR3 spells CATSRDRDGGRAFF. CDR3 nucleotides: TGTGCCACCAGCAGAGACCGGGACGGGGGTAGAGCTTTCTTT.

Points on this clone: The germline gene is not matched at one end of the junction; a read error may be the cause. The chain joins TRBV27 to TRBJ2-2; the match to TRBD2 covers 7 bases. CDR3 size: 16 residues. The germline gives CDR1 MNHEY, CDR2 SMNVEV (reference sequence). CDR3 region: CASSLFLLAKTGELFF. The CDR3 DNA is TGTGCCAGCAGTTTATTCTTACTAGCGAAGACCGGGGAGCTGTTTTTT.

The rearrangement links TRBV10-3 to TRBJ1-1; TRBD1 matches at 7 bases. CDR1 ENHRY and CDR2 SYGVKD come from the germline V gene. V trimming: 3 bases; J trimming: 4 bases; junction bases outside the gene matches: 2. The CDR3 length is 13 residues. CDR3 sequence: CAISDRGATEAFF. The CDR3 coding sequence is TGTGCCATCAGTGACAGGGGGGCCACTGAAGCTTTCTTT.

The J gene is TRBJ2-1, the V gene TRBV7-2, with 15 bases aligning to TRBD2. V lost 5 bases and J lost 8; bases outside the gene matches: 7. The germline V gene encodes CDR1 SGHTA and CDR2 FQGNSA. This CDR3 is built from 16 residues. The CDR3 DNA follows: TGTGCCAGCAGCCTCTGGACTAGCGGGGGGGCACATGAGCAGTTCTTC. Protein sequence: CASSLWTSGGAHEQFF.

V gene TRBV7-2 combines with J gene TRBJ2-7, with 7 bases aligning to TRBD1. The CDR3 is made up of 14 amino acids. Germline V CDR1 and CDR2: SGHTA, FQGNSA. With V trimmed by 3 bases and J by 4 bases, 6 bases remained unmatched. The CDR3 nucleotides are TGTGCCAGCAGCTTGTCGGGACAGAAGTACGAGCAGTACTTC. Translating it yields CASSLSGQKYEQYF.

The chain's CDR3 is CASSDRQGGIYEQYF. The CDR3, as DNA: TGTGCCAGCAGTGATCGGCAGGGAGGGATCTACGAGCAGTACTTC. The chain carries TRBV6-1 and TRBJ2-7; 7 bases agree with TRBD2. Germline CDR1 and CDR2: MNHNS and SASEGT. The V segment lost 3 bases and the J segment 3 bases; nucleotides outside the gene matches: 8. The CDR3 covers 15 residues.

The V and J genes are TRBV2 and TRBJ2-1; 11 nucleotides line up with TRBD2. V shed 2 bases and J 8 bases; nucleotides not matched to a gene: 11. The CDR3 covers 17 residues. The germline V gene has CDR1 SNHLY and CDR2 FYNNEI. CDR3 nucleotide sequence: TGTGCCAGCAGTGAATCCCCCCCCGGACTAGCGGGTTATGAGCAGTTCTTC. The encoded protein is CASSESPPGLAGYEQFF. Variable domain in full (rest from reference TRBV2 and TRBJ2-1): EPEVTQTPSHQVTQMGQEVILRCVPISNHLYFYWYRQILGQKVEFLVSFYNNEISEKSEIFDDQFSVERPDGSNFTLKIRSTKLEDSAMYFCASSESPPGLAGYEQFFGPGTRLTVL.

This clone came up a few times. The chain carries TRBV5-1 and TRBJ2-7; 7 bases are a match to TRBD1. V gave up 4 bases and J gave up 5 bases; unmatched junction bases: 9. Germline lookup yields CDR1 SGHRS and CDR2 YFSETQ. The CDR3 consists of 14 residues. The CDR3 reads CASSRGQDVHEQYF. As DNA, the CDR3 is TGCGCCAGCAGCCGTGGACAGGACGTGCACGAGCAGTACTTC.

Comment on this clone: Other DNA sequences in this sample translate to the same CDR3. The chain links TRBV5-1 to TRBJ1-2, with a possible D match to TRBD1 (5 bases). From germline, CDR1 is SGHRS and CDR2 YFSETQ. V was pared by 0 bases and J by 7 bases, with 7 bases between. The CDR3 loop spans 12 amino acids. In DNA form, the CDR3 reads TGCGCCAGCAGCTTGGACAGGTCTGGCTACACCTTC. This codes for CASSLDRSGYTF. Based on the CDR3 plus reference TRBV5-1 and TRBJ1-2, the full variable domain is KAGVTQTPRYLIKTRGQQVTLSCSPISGHRSVSWYQQTPGQGLQFLFEYFSETQRNKGNFPGRFSGRQFSNSRSEMNVSTLELGDSALYLCASSLDRSGYTFGSGTRLTVV.

The CDR3 sequence is CASSLASLEGETQYF. The CDR3 nucleotides read TGTGCCAGCAGCTTGGCCTCCTTGGAGGGAGAGACCCAGTACTTC. The chain joins TRBV5-5 to TRBJ2-5, with D possibly matching TRBD2 (6 bases). Trimming pared 0 bases from V and 4 bases from J, leaving 13 bases between. CDR1 SGHKS and CDR2 YYEKEE come from the germline V gene (reference sequence). The CDR3 is 15 residues long.

The CDR3 region is CASSPKDSGANEQYF. CDR3 coding DNA: TGTGCCAGCTCACCGAAGGATAGCGGGGCCAACGAGCAGTACTTC. The chain employs TRBV18 and TRBJ2-7; 8 nucleotides line up with TRBD2. Per the germline V gene, CDR1 is KGHSH and CDR2 is LQKENI. The CDR3 is 15 residues long. V trimming: 3 bases; J trimming: 5 bases; junction bases outside the gene matches: 9.

The rearrangement uses TRBV18 and TRBJ2-7, with D maybe TRBD1 (6 bases). The CDR3 sequence is 14 residues long. V lost 2 bases to trimming and J lost 4 bases, with 12 bases between them. CDR1 is KGHSH, CDR2 LQKENI, per germline. The CDR3 is CASSPGTPFYEQYF. The CDR3 DNA sequence: TGTGCCAGCTCACCAGGGACACCGTTTTACGAGCAGTACTTC.